Below, 5 T cell receptor beta chains from the same sample are listed, as sequenced in a study of blood T cell repertoires in COVID-19. Generated by immunoSEQ multiplex PCR, the TCRdb table keeps only in-frame clones and is missing some. This table has roughly 200,000 clones, roughly 82% appearing once. The sequencing input was peripheral blood. The source of these receptors is an older woman with COVID-19, enrolled during active disease.

The V gene is TRBV6-2 or TRBV6-3, the J gene TRBJ1-2; tentatively, D is TRBD1 (6 bases). The germline V gene has CDR1 MNHEY and CDR2 SVGEGT. This CDR3 spans 14 amino acids. Trimming took 4 bases from V and 2 from J, leaving 11 bases between them. In DNA form, the CDR3 reads TGTGCCAGCAGTTCTAGGGACACCAACTATGGCTACACCTTC. It specifies CASSSRDTNYGYTF.

The chain carries TRBV6-5 and TRBJ1-3, with D unresolved. CDR1 is MNHEY, CDR2 SVGAGI, per germline. Trimming took off 8 bases at V and 0 bases at J, with 8 bases between the two ends. The CDR3 runs to 13 residues. CDR3 coding DNA: TGTGCCAGCCGACTGAACTCTGGAAACACCATATATTTT. The encoded protein is CASRLNSGNTIYF.

This sequence joins TRBV5-1 and TRBJ2-1; 14 nucleotides align to TRBD2. Germline V gene lookup returns CDR1 SGHRS and CDR2 YFSETQ. This CDR3 is built from 14 residues. V lost 4 bases to trimming and J lost 12 bases; unmatched junction nucleotides: 6. Here the CDR3 DNA reads TGCGCCAGCAGCCGACTAGCGGGAGGGCCGGGGCAGTTCTTC. As protein: CASSRLAGGPGQFF. The full variable domain, in which reference TRBV5-1 and TRBJ2-1 provide the parts outside the CDR3, is KAGVTQTPRYLIKTRGQQVTLSCSPISGHRSVSWYQQTPGQGLQFLFEYFSETQRNKGNFPGRFSGRQFSNSRSEMNVSTLELGDSALYLCASSRLAGGPGQFFGPGTRLTVL.

A single count supports this clone. The rearrangement links TRBV5-4 to TRBJ2-7, with TRBD2 identical over 7 bases. With 4 bases clipped from V and 7 bases from J, the junction kept 8 bases outside the gene matches. In germline, CDR1 is SGHNT, CDR2 YYREEE (reference sequence). This CDR3 spans 13 amino acids. In nucleotides, the CDR3 is TGTGCCAGCAGCACCGGGGGGACGGGGGAGCAGTACTTC. Amino acid sequence: CASSTGGTGEQYF. Filled out from reference TRBV5-4 and TRBJ2-7, the complete variable domain reads ETGVTQSPTHLIKTRGQQVTLRCSSQSGHNTVSWYQQALGQGPQFIFQYYREEENGRGNFPPRFSGLQFPNYSSELNVNALELDDSALYLCASSTGGTGEQYFGPGTRLTVT.

The chain recombines TRBV3-1 (or the pseudogene TRBV3-2) with TRBJ2-5; D might be TRBD1 (5 bases). Germline CDR1 reads LGHDT; CDR2 reads YNNKEL (reference sequence). This CDR3 comprises 15 residues. V gave up 1 base and J gave up 1 base, with 10 bases separating them. CDR3 in DNA: TGTGCCAGCAGCCAAGTCGTGGGGCCCCAAGAGACCCAGTACTTC. Its protein product is CASSQVVGPQETQYF.